Shown below are 2 T cell receptor beta chains from a single sample sequenced in a study of T cell responses to AZD1222 COVID-19 vaccine. Generated by immunoSEQ multiplex PCR, the TCRdb table keeps only in-frame clones and is missing some. This sample carries approximately 200,000 clones, about 93% of them seen once, and the ten largest clones take around 1%. Sequenced material: peripheral blood, taken 28 days after the second AZD1222 dose. The receptors stem from an adult who received the AZD1222 COVID-19 vaccine.

The chain employs TRBV6-6 and TRBJ2-7; possibly TRBD1 or TRBD2 for D (5 bases each). Germline CDR1 is MNHNY and CDR2 is SVGAGI (reference sequence). The length of the CDR3 is 12 residues. Trimming shortened V by 5 bases and J by 7 bases, and 12 bases separated the two germline ends. The CDR3 loop is CASSVDWGEQYF. CDR3 bases: TGTGCCAGCAGTGTTGACTGGGGGGAGCAGTACTTC.

The rearrangement links TRBV6-2 or TRBV6-3 to TRBJ2-3; TRBD2 is a possible D gene (5 bases). V shed 5 bases and J shed 7 bases, with 13 bases lying between them. The CDR3 sequence is 13 residues long. The V gene's germline CDR1 is MNHEY and CDR2 SVGEGT. CDR3 sequence reads: CASSQPDSNTQYF. The CDR3 coding sequence is TGTGCCAGCAGTCAACCGGACTCTAATACGCAGTATTTT.